The 15 T cell receptor beta chains reported below all come from one sample, sequenced in a study of shared clonotypes between healthy human individuals. The assay was immunoSEQ multiplex PCR, and TCRdb's table has in-frame clones only and misses some. The sample consists of some 2,500,000 clones, about nine tenths of them appearing once. The sequenced sample was naive CD4+ T cells from PBMCs. Subset given: CD45RA+ positively selected. Receptors originate from a man younger than 35 in good health. Some clones in this sample may be carry-over from other donors' samples.

The rearrangement joins TRBV5-1 to TRBJ1-1; D call uncertain. Per the germline V gene, CDR1 is SGHRS and CDR2 is YFSETQ. Trimming cost V 2 bases and J 3 bases, with 17 bases left between them. This CDR3 is built from 16 residues. CDR3 protein: CASSFVSGSRDTEAFF. CDR3 bases: TGCGCCAGCAGCTTTGTTTCGGGGAGTCGTGACACTGAAGCTTTCTTT.

The chain is built from TRBV29-1 and TRBJ2-1; D unresolved. Trimming pared 7 bases from V and 3 bases from J, leaving 13 bases between. CDR1 is SQVTM and CDR2 is ANQGSEA in the germline V gene. The CDR3 sequence is 13 residues long. The CDR3 DNA reads TGCAGCGGAGGCCAAGACGACTACAATGAGCAGTTCTTC. This codes for CSGGQDDYNEQFF.

Only a few counts were recorded for this clone. The chain has TRBV28 and TRBJ1-1; the D is unclear. V was pared by 6 bases and J by 3 bases, with 5 bases between. This CDR3 contains 11 residues. Germline assignment: CDR1 MDHEN and CDR2 SYDVKM. The CDR3 sequence is CASRTHTEAFF. CDR3 DNA: TGTGCCAGCAGGACACACACTGAAGCTTTCTTT. Based on the CDR3 plus reference TRBV28 and TRBJ1-1, the full variable domain is DVKVTQSSRYLVKRTGEKVFLECVQDMDHENMFWYRQDPGLGLRLIYFSYDVKMKEKGDIPEGYSVSREKKERFSLILESASTNQTSMYLCASRTHTEAFFGQGTRLTVV.

This chain links TRBV7-2 with TRBJ2-7, with D possibly TRBD2 on 5 matching bases. This CDR3 spans 15 amino acids. Trimming removed 5 bases at V and 0 bases at J, with 14 bases between. Looked up from germline, CDR1 is SGHTA and CDR2 is FQGNSA. Here the CDR3 DNA reads TGTGCCAGCAGCCCCCAGGCGGGTGGCTCCTACGAGCAGTACTTC. Its translation: CASSPQAGGSYEQYF. Full variable domain (outside the CDR3, taken from reference TRBV7-2 and TRBJ2-7): GAGVSQSPSNKVTEKGKDVELRCDPISGHTALYWYRQSLGQGLEFLIYFQGNSAPDKSGLPSDRFSAERTGGSVSTLTIQRTQQEDSAVYLCASSPQAGGSYEQYFGPGTRLTVT.

This rearrangement joins TRBV9 to TRBJ1-5; D uncertain. The V gene's germline CDR1 is SGDLS and CDR2 YYNGEE. V gave up 4 bases and J gave up 0 bases, with 5 bases separating them. CDR3 length: 13 residues. The CDR3 sequence: CASSPGSNQPQHF. CDR3 coding DNA: TGTGCCAGCAGCCCCGGTAGCAATCAGCCCCAGCATTTT.

In its sample, this clone was seen a few times. Other nucleotide sequences from this sample produce the same CDR3. The chain has TRBV18 and TRBJ1-2; D uncertain. Germline V lookup: CDR1 KGHSH, CDR2 LQKENI. The CDR3 has 13 residues. V lost 4 bases to trimming and J lost 2 bases, with 8 bases between them. The chain's CDR3 is CASSQDTNYGYTF. The CDR3 region has the DNA TGTGCCAGCTCACAAGACACGAACTATGGCTACACCTTC.

The rearrangement joins TRBV9 to TRBJ2-5; D could derive from TRBD1 or TRBD2 (5 bases each). Germline CDR1 is SGDLS and CDR2 is YYNGEE. Trimming took 0 bases from V and 4 from J, leaving 13 bases between them. This CDR3 contains 15 residues. The CDR3: CASSVEYGAGETQYF. Written as DNA, the CDR3 is TGTGCCAGCAGCGTAGAATACGGGGCGGGAGAGACCCAGTACTTC.

J is TRBJ2-5 and V is TRBV19; 11 bases fit TRBD1. This CDR3 comprises 14 residues. Germline V gives CDR1 LNHDA, CDR2 SQIVND (reference sequence). V lost 11 bases, J lost 3 bases, and 8 bases stayed unmatched. The CDR3 DNA reads as TGTGCCGTCAGAGGACAGGGGGCGAAAGAGACCCAGTACTTC. This codes for CAVRGQGAKETQYF.

The chain employs TRBV29-1 and TRBJ2-3; weak D call: TRBD2 (6 bases). Trimming left V 5 bases short and J 4 bases short, with 13 bases between. Germline values: CDR1 SQVTM, CDR2 ANQGSEA. There are 13 residues in the CDR3. The CDR3 region is CSVTAGQADTQYF. The DNA of the CDR3 is TGCAGCGTTACCGCGGGGCAGGCAGATACGCAGTATTTT.

The chain links TRBV28 to TRBJ1-1; 10 bases match TRBD1. The germline V gene has CDR1 MDHEN and CDR2 SYDVKM. After removal of 6 bases from V and 4 bases from J, the junction contained 8 bases not matched to a gene. This CDR3 has 15 amino acids. The CDR3 protein is CASRRAGQGFTEAFF. In DNA form, the CDR3 reads TGTGCCAGCAGGAGAGCGGGACAGGGGTTCACTGAAGCTTTCTTT.

The chain has TRBV5-1 and TRBJ2-2, with 14 bases matching TRBD2. The V gene end was trimmed by 6 bases and the J gene end by 6 bases; junction bases not matched to a gene: 4. The CDR3 loop spans 15 amino acids. CDR1 SGHRS and CDR2 YFSETQ come from the germline V gene. The CDR3 DNA is TGCGCCAGCACCGTGACTAGCGGGAGGGCCGGGGAGCTGTTTTTT. Translated, it gives CASTVTSGRAGELFF.

The chain recombines TRBV4-3 with TRBJ1-3, with unresolved D. The V end was cut by 1 base, the J end by 1 base, with 14 bases between. The CDR3 runs 17 residues. Germline V gene lookup returns CDR1 LGHNA and CDR2 YSLEER. CDR3 protein: CASSQVVAGHSGNTIYF. CDR3 bases: TGCGCCAGCAGCCAAGTAGTGGCGGGCCATTCTGGAAACACCATATATTTT.

The chain has TRBV5-5 and TRBJ2-7, with a tentative D call TRBD2 (5 bases). Per germline, CDR1 SGHKS and CDR2 YYEKEE (reference sequence). The CDR3 runs 15 residues. With 4 bases removed from V and 4 bases from J, the gap between germline ends came to 18 bases. DNA for the CDR3: TGTGCCAGCAGCCCGGGGATAGCCCAAGGGTACGAGCAGTACTTC. It translates to CASSPGIAQGYEQYF.

A single count supports this clone. V gene TRBV28 combines with J gene TRBJ2-7; D is ambiguous. The CDR3 consists of 13 residues. V dropped 1 base and J dropped 3 bases, with 7 bases sitting between them. The germline V gene encodes CDR1 MDHEN and CDR2 SYDVKM. The CDR3 here is CASSLSGHYEQYF. The CDR3 DNA is TGTGCCAGCAGTTTATCGGGTCACTACGAGCAGTACTTC.

The CDR3 coding sequence is TGTGCCTGGAGTACCCAGATCTACAATGAGCAGTTCTTC. The encoded protein is CAWSTQIYNEQFF. J is TRBJ2-1 and V is TRBV30; D remains ambiguous. V lost 2 bases to trimming and J lost 3 bases, with 8 bases between them. Looked up from germline, CDR1 is GTSNPN and CDR2 is SVGIG (reference sequence). CDR3 length: 13 residues.